The source of this T cell receptor (beta chain) is a study of shared clonotypes between healthy human individuals. Overall study: Per-donor plates numbered three CD4 naive, three CD4 memory, two CD8 naive and one CD8 memory.

V shed 0 bases and J shed 2 bases, with 18 bases lying between them. The germline V gene has CDR1 SEHNR and CDR2 FQNEAQ (reference sequence). CDR3 length: 18 amino acids. Naive CD8 cells, CD45RO-negative and positively selected for CCR7, excluded terminally differentiated effector memory CD45RA+ cells. Clones were sequenced by immunoSEQ multiplex PCR, and TCRdb holds only the in-frame ones, with some missing. Of about 2,200,000 clones in the sample, under 95% are singletons; the top ten hold 1.7%. The clonotype was recovered from a man between 18 and 35 years old in good health. Some clones in this sample may be carry-over from other donors' samples. The gene calls are TRBV7-9 and TRBJ2-3; TRBD2 is a possible D gene (5 bases). Sequencing was carried out using naive CD8+ T cells from PBMCs. Here the CDR3 reads CASSLATGLDGITDTQYF. The CDR3 DNA sequence: TGTGCCAGCAGCTTAGCGACGGGCCTCGACGGGATCACAGATACGCAGTATTTT.